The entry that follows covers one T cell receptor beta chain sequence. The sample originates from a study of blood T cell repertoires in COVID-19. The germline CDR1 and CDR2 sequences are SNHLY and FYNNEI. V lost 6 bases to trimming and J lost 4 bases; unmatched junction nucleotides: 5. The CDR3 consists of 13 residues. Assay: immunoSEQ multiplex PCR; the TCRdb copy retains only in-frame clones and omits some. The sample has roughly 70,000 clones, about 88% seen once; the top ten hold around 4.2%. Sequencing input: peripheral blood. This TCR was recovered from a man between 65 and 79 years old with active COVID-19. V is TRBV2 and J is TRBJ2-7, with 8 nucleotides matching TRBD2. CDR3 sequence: CASRGTRPYEQYF. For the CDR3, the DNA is TGTGCCAGCAGGGGGACTAGGCCGTACGAGCAGTACTTC.